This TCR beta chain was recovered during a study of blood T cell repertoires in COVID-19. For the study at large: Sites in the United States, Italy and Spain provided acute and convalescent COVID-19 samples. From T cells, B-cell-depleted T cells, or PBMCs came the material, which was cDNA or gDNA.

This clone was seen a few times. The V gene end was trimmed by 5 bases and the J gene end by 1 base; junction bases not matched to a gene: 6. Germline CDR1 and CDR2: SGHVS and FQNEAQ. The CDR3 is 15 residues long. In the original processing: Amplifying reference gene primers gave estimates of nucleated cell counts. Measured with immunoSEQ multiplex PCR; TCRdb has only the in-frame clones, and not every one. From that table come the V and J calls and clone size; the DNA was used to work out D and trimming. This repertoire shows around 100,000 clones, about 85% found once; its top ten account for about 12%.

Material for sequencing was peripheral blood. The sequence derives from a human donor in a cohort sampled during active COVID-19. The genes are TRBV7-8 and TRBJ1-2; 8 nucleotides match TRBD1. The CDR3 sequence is CASSIPGQVNYGYTF. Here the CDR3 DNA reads TGTGCCAGCAGCATCCCGGGACAGGTTAACTATGGCTACACCTTC.